These T cell receptor beta chains were read from a single sample in a study of response to subunit inactivated influenza vaccine. TCRdb analysed the RT-PCR reads with MiXCR anew, one entry per CDR3 protein. Seen here are fewer than 700,000 distinct CDR3 sequences, approximately 12% observed once, and the top ten hold around 14%. Sequencing was performed on PBMCs from blood, taken 40 to 50 days after vaccination. The receptors here all came from a middle-aged man who received an inactivated influenza vaccine. Each CDR3 is given with its conserved first and last residue. D genes are given only for firm matches. Rows may omit the clone size; those that give it use once, few, many or a size class.

>NA|TRBD1|TRBV4-2|TRBJ1-4
CASSQDRDEKLFF
TGTGCCAGCAGCCAGGACAGGGACGAAAAACTGTTTTTT
>NA|TRBD2|TRBV5-1|TRBJ2-2
CASSLGTSGNTGELFF
TGCGCCAGCAGCCTAGGGACTAGCGGTAACACCGGGGAGCTGTTTTTT
>NA|TRBD2|TRBV6-1|TRBJ2-4
CASSETSGGVGAKNIQYF
TGTGCCAGCAGTGAGACTAGCGGGGGCGTAGGGGCCAAAAACATTCAGTACTTC
>NA|NA|TRBV4-1|TRBJ1-2
CASSQPEYGYTF
TGCGCCAGCAGCCAACCGGAATACGGCTACACCTTC
>few|NA|TRBV28|TRBJ2-1
CASSSPSGPLYNEQFF
TGTGCCAGCAGTTCCCCTTCGGGACCACTCTACAATGAGCAGTTCTTC
>few|NA|TRBV7-6|TRBJ2-3
CASSSGVGWGSPDTQYF
TGTGCCAGCAGCTCAGGGGTAGGGTGGGGGTCTCCAGATACGCAGTATTTT
>NA|NA|TRBV7-9|TRBJ1-4
CASSFGGQTTNEKLFF
TGTGCCAGCAGCTTCGGTGGACAGACAACTAATGAAAAACTGTTTTTT
>few|NA|TRBV3-1|TRBJ2-2
CASSPGDAGVTGELFF
TGTGCCAGCAGCCCAGGGGATGCAGGGGTCACCGGGGAGCTGTTTTTT
>NA|NA|TRBV11-1|TRBJ1-6
CASSLAGGPSSYNSPLHF
TGTGCCAGCAGCTTAGCGGGCGGCCCGAGCTCCTATAATTCACCCCTCCACTTT
>NA|TRBD1|TRBV20-1|TRBJ2-3
CSHEGQGGTDTQYF
TGCAGTCATGAGGGACAGGGCGGCACAGATACGCAGTATTTT
>many|TRBD1|TRBV6-2/TRBV6-3|TRBJ2-7
CASSPQGSLSEQYF
TGTGCCAGCAGTCCACAGGGGTCCTTATCCGAGCAGTACTTC
>few|NA|TRBV20-1|TRBJ2-5
CSARASATYQETQYF
TGCAGTGCTAGAGCGTCGGCTACGTACCAAGAGACCCAGTACTTC
>NA|TRBD1|TRBV5-6|TRBJ1-6
CASSLQGTDSPLHF
TGTGCCAGCAGCCTACAGGGGACCGATTCACCCCTCCACTTT